This passage covers 32 T cell receptor beta chains from one sample sequenced in a study of blood T cell repertoires in COVID-19. The method was immunoSEQ multiplex PCR; TCRdb's version includes in-frame clones alone and lacks a portion of them. The sample has roughly 65,000 clones, approximately 86% seen once. Input material: peripheral blood. The receptors originated from a woman in her sixties with acute or convalescent COVID-19.

This rearrangement joins TRBV3-1 (or the pseudogene TRBV3-2) to TRBJ1-5; 8 nucleotides line up with TRBD1. The CDR3 has 13 residues. Germline V CDR1 and CDR2: LGHDT, YNNKEL (reference sequence). Trimming cost V 2 bases and J 7 bases; bases outside gene matches: 1. This CDR3 is CASSQQGAQPQHF. CDR3 nucleotide sequence: TGTGCCAGCAGCCAACAGGGGGCGCAGCCCCAGCATTTT.

The CDR3 loop reads CASSLGMEQINYGYTF. CDR3 sequence (DNA): TGCGCCAGCAGCCTCGGTATGGAACAGATAAACTATGGCTACACCTTC. The chain uses TRBV4-1 and TRBJ1-2; no firm D call. Deletions cut 4 bases from V and 2 bases from J, with 17 bases between. Germline V gene lookup returns CDR1 MGHRA and CDR2 YSYEKL. The CDR3 is made up of 16 amino acids.

The chain is built from TRBV15 and TRBJ1-1, with TRBD1 matching 10 bases. Per the germline V gene, CDR1 is LNHNV and CDR2 is YYDKDF (reference sequence). Unmatched junction bases numbered 3, after V lost 1 base and J lost 10 bases. CDR3 length equals 13 residues. This chain's CDR3 is CATSRGQGARAFF. The CDR3 region has the DNA TGTGCCACCAGCAGAGGACAGGGGGCTAGAGCTTTCTTT.

This chain joins TRBV4-1 and TRBJ2-3; TRBD2 agrees at 11 bases. J gave up 1 base and V 4 bases, and 13 bases lay outside the gene matches. The CDR3 has 19 amino acids. In germline, CDR1 is MGHRA, CDR2 YSYEKL. The CDR3 nucleotides are TGCGCCAGCAGCCCGAAGATGGTAGCGGGGGGGCCAGGCACAGATACGCAGTATTTT. It is translated as CASSPKMVAGGPGTDTQYF.

This chain connects TRBV2 to TRBJ1-3, with 10 bases fitting TRBD1. The trim removed 6 bases at V and 7 bases at J, leaving 12 bases unmatched. The length of the CDR3 is 16 residues. Germline V gene lookup returns CDR1 SNHLY and CDR2 FYNNEI. CDR3 DNA: TGTGCCAGCAGCGCTGATCGACAGGGGGCGAGGAACACCATATATTTT. This gives the protein CASSADRQGARNTIYF. The complete variable domain, with remaining parts taken from reference TRBV2 and TRBJ1-3, reads EPEVTQTPSHQVTQMGQEVILRCVPISNHLYFYWYRQILGQKVEFLVSFYNNEISEKSEIFDDQFSVERPDGSNFTLKIRSTKLEDSAMYFCASSADRQGARNTIYFGEGSWLTVV.

This rearrangement joins TRBV19 to TRBJ2-7, with TRBD1 identical over 9 bases. V dropped 3 bases and J dropped 6; count of bases not matched to a gene: 6. CDR1 and CDR2 from the germline V gene are LNHDA and SQIVND (reference sequence). The CDR3 spans 14 residues. CDR3 nucleotides: TGTGCCAGTAGTATTGGGACAGGGCGTGTCGAGCAGTACTTC. This sequence encodes CASSIGTGRVEQYF.

A single count supports this clone. J is TRBJ2-2 and V is TRBV5-1; the match to TRBD2 covers 8 bases. V lost 1 base to trimming and J lost 0 bases; unmatched junction nucleotides: 2. CDR3 length: 16 residues. The V gene's germline CDR1 is SGHRS and CDR2 YFSETQ. In nucleotides, the CDR3 is TGCGCCAGCAGCTTGCTGGGACTAGCGAACACCGGGGAGCTGTTTTTT. Protein product: CASSLLGLANTGELFF.

The chain is built from TRBV19 and TRBJ1-1, with D uncertain. CDR1 LNHDA and CDR2 SQIVND come from the germline V gene (reference sequence). There are 12 residues in the CDR3. With 6 bases removed from V and 7 bases from J, the gap between germline ends came to 12 bases. The chain's CDR3 is CASRTWSDEAFF. CDR3 nucleotide sequence: TGTGCCAGTAGGACTTGGTCCGATGAAGCTTTCTTT.

This clone was recorded only once. This sequence joins TRBV7-2 and TRBJ1-2, with a tentative D call TRBD1 (5 bases). Germline values: CDR1 SGHTA, CDR2 FQGNSA. CDR3 size: 13 residues. V lost 1 base, J lost 8 bases, and 11 bases lay in between. CDR3 bases: TGTGCCAGCAGCTTAGATTGGGAGGGGGGCTACACCTTC. Translating it yields CASSLDWEGGYTF.

The chain couples TRBV5-1 to TRBJ2-1, with 10 bases aligning to TRBD1. Trimming at V came to 6 bases and at J to 6 bases, leaving 9 bases not matched to a gene. CDR1 and CDR2 (germline): SGHRS, YFSETQ. CDR3 length equals 15 residues. CDR3 loop: CASNSGQGTPNEQFF. Written as DNA, the CDR3 is TGCGCCAGCAACTCGGGACAGGGGACTCCCAATGAGCAGTTCTTC.

The J gene is TRBJ1-5, the V gene TRBV19, with a tentative D call TRBD1 (5 bases). CDR3 length: 14 amino acids. Germline lookup yields CDR1 LNHDA and CDR2 SQIVND (reference sequence). V was pared by 5 bases and J by 6 bases, with 14 bases between. CDR3 loop: CASSPQGLGQPQHF. CDR3 in DNA: TGTGCCAGTAGTCCCCAGGGTTTAGGTCAGCCCCAGCATTTT. The variable domain in full, with the rest retrieved from reference TRBV19 and TRBJ1-5, is DGGITQSPKYLFRKEGQNVTLSCEQNLNHDAMYWYRQDPGQGLRLIYYSQIVNDFQKGDIAEGYSVSREKKESFPLTVTSAQKNPTAFYLCASSPQGLGQPQHFGDGTRLSIL.

The chain's CDR3 is CASSVSLAGDTDTQYF. The CDR3 nucleotides are TGTGCCAGCAGTGTAAGTCTAGCGGGGGATACAGATACGCAGTATTTT. J is TRBJ2-3 and V is TRBV2, with 10 nucleotides matching TRBD2. This CDR3 has 16 amino acids. V lost 4 bases to trimming and J lost 3 bases; unmatched junction nucleotides: 7. The germline V gene encodes CDR1 SNHLY and CDR2 FYNNEI.

The V call is TRBV27, the J call TRBJ2-1; TRBD2 matches 8 bases. Germline V gene lookup returns CDR1 MNHEY and CDR2 SMNVEV (reference sequence). The J segment lost 7 bases and the V segment lost 8 bases, leaving 13 bases of the junction unmatched. The CDR3 runs 15 residues. The CDR3 bases are TGTGCCAGCCGGACCGGGACTAGGGTAGGGAATGAGCAGTTCTTC. This sequence encodes CASRTGTRVGNEQFF.

V gene TRBV11-2 combines with J gene TRBJ2-7; perhaps TRBD1 as D (6 bases). Trimming cost V 5 bases and J 2 bases, with 19 bases left between them. The CDR3 consists of 16 residues. Germline CDR1 SGHAT, CDR2 FQNNGV. This CDR3 is CASSLSTGPITYEQYF. The CDR3 DNA sequence: TGTGCCAGCAGCCTATCAACAGGGCCGATTACCTACGAGCAGTACTTC. Complete variable domain (other parts from reference TRBV11-2 and TRBJ2-7): EAGVAQSPRYKIIEKRQSVAFWCNPISGHATLYWYQQILGQGPKLLIQFQNNGVVDDSQLPKDRFSAERLKGVDSTLKIQPAKLEDSAVYLCASSLSTGPITYEQYFGPGTRLTVT.

The J gene is TRBJ2-4, the V gene TRBV19, with D unclear. This CDR3 region has 13 residues. Per the germline V gene, CDR1 is LNHDA and CDR2 is SQIVND (reference sequence). V lost 4 bases, J lost 9 bases, and 13 bases lay in between. CDR3 amino acids: CASSTDITGIQYF. The CDR3 DNA sequence: TGTGCCAGTAGTACCGACATTACTGGCATTCAGTACTTC.

V gene TRBV5-6 combines with J gene TRBJ2-4; a possible D gene is TRBD1 (7 bases). CDR1 SGHDT and CDR2 YYEEEE come from the germline V gene. Trimming removed 0 bases at V and 0 bases at J, with 19 bases between. The CDR3 runs to 19 residues. CDR3 in amino acids: CASSLGIRQGGGAKNIQYF. CDR3 coding DNA: TGTGCCAGCAGCTTGGGGATACGACAGGGAGGAGGAGCCAAAAACATTCAGTACTTC.

This clone was counted a few times. The chain combines TRBV2 with TRBJ2-4; TRBD2 might be the D (5 bases). The germline gives CDR1 SNHLY, CDR2 FYNNEI. V lost 4 bases and J lost 0, with 10 bases in between. CDR3 length: 15 residues. The CDR3 sequence is CASSAGLLAKNIQYF. The CDR3 DNA follows: TGTGCCAGCAGTGCGGGGTTACTAGCCAAAAACATTCAGTACTTC.

The chain employs TRBV28 and TRBJ1-2; TRBD1 matches 7 bases. Germline CDR1 reads MDHEN; CDR2 reads SYDVKM. There are 17 residues in the CDR3. V was pared by 6 bases and J by 5 bases, with 18 bases of the junction left unmatched. The CDR3 here is CASSLLQGTRGGYGYTF. DNA for the CDR3: TGTGCCAGCAGCCTCCTACAGGGGACCCGGGGAGGATATGGCTACACCTTC.

As DNA, the CDR3 is TGTGCCAGCAGCTCCCCGTACACAACAGGGGGAAATGGCTACACCTTC. Encoded protein: CASSSPYTTGGNGYTF. The chain combines TRBV5-4 with TRBJ1-2; TRBD1 agrees at 8 bases. Germline CDR1 is SGHNT and CDR2 is YYREEE (reference sequence). CDR3 length equals 16 residues. Unmatched junction bases numbered 13, after V lost 3 bases and J lost 6 bases.

The chain employs TRBV25-1 and TRBJ2-1, with 7 bases aligning to TRBD2. Losses at the gene ends were 4 bases for V and 0 bases for J; bases not matched to a gene: 3. The germline CDR1 and CDR2 sequences are MGHDK and SYGVNS. This CDR3 is built from 15 residues. The CDR3 DNA sequence: TGTGCCAGCAGTGGAGCGGGGACCTCCTACAATGAGCAGTTCTTC. This encodes CASSGAGTSYNEQFF.

This clone was picked up one time. This chain joins TRBV30 and TRBJ1-2; 10 positions agree with TRBD1. Trimming removed 5 bases from V and 6 bases from J; junction bases left unmatched: 6. From germline, CDR1 is GTSNPN and CDR2 SVGIG (reference sequence). This CDR3 spans 13 amino acids. CDR3 bases: TGTGCCTGGGGAAAGACAGGGGGCAATGGCTACACCTTC. Protein sequence: CAWGKTGGNGYTF.

This rearrangement joins TRBV20-1 to TRBJ2-5, with 8 bases identical to TRBD1. The ends lost 6 bases at V and 2 bases at J; junction bases unmatched: 14. This CDR3 is built from 16 residues. CDR1 DFQATT and CDR2 SNEGSKA come from the germline V gene (reference sequence). Written as DNA, the CDR3 is TGCAGTGCAAGTAGCCCCAGGGGGCTGAGGCAAGAGACCCAGTACTTC. Translating it yields CSASSPRGLRQETQYF.

This chain joins TRBV2 and TRBJ2-5, with a possible D match to TRBD2 (6 bases). Germline CDR1 and CDR2: SNHLY and FYNNEI. The CDR3 has 16 amino acids. The V end lost 6 bases, the J end lost 5 bases, and 22 bases lay between the germline ends. The CDR3 spells CASSWRGASMGETQYF. CDR3 coding DNA: TGTGCCAGCAGCTGGCGGGGAGCATCAATGGGGGAGACCCAGTACTTC. Looking up the rest from reference TRBV2 and TRBJ2-5 gives the full variable domain: EPEVTQTPSHQVTQMGQEVILRCVPISNHLYFYWYRQILGQKVEFLVSFYNNEISEKSEIFDDQFSVERPDGSNFTLKIRSTKLEDSAMYFCASSWRGASMGETQYFGPGTRLLVL.

DNA for the CDR3: TGTGCCAGCTCACCCCCCGTCGCGCGAGCCGGGGAGCTGTTTTTT. It is translated as CASSPPVARAGELFF. The rearrangement links TRBV18 to TRBJ2-2; D uncertain. Germline CDR1 and CDR2: KGHSH and LQKENI. V gave up 3 bases and J gave up 6 bases, with 14 bases separating them. The CDR3 runs 15 residues. Using reference TRBV18 and TRBJ2-2 for the parts outside the CDR3, the full variable domain is NAGVMQNPRHLVRRRGQEARLRCSPMKGHSHVYWYRQLPEEGLKFMVYLQKENIIDESGMPKERFSAEFPKEGPSILRIQQVVRGDSAAYFCASSPPVARAGELFFGEGSRLTVL.

This clone turned up a few times. V gene TRBV19 combines with J gene TRBJ2-2, with 10 bases that match TRBD2. V dropped 5 bases and J dropped 1; count of bases not matched to a gene: 4. The CDR3 runs 16 residues. CDR1 LNHDA and CDR2 SQIVND come from the germline V gene (reference sequence). CDR3 sequence (DNA): TGTGCCAGTAGTGTTCTAGCGGGGGAGAACACCGGGGAGCTGTTTTTT. Translated, it gives CASSVLAGENTGELFF.

The chain links TRBV6-6 to TRBJ1-2; perhaps TRBD1 as D (5 bases). Germline CDR1 MNHNY, CDR2 SVGAGI (reference sequence). The CDR3 has 13 amino acids. Trimming removed 5 bases from V and 10 bases from J, with 17 bases in between. CDR3 sequence reads: CASSGGTFDDYTF. As DNA, the CDR3 is TGTGCCAGCAGTGGCGGGACGTTCGATGACTACACCTTC.

This chain connects TRBV24-1 to TRBJ2-3, with TRBD1 matching over 9 bases. In germline, CDR1 is KGHDR, CDR2 SFDVKD. The CDR3 length is 16 residues. V gave up 4 bases and J gave up 0 bases; unmatched junction bases: 4. This CDR3 is CATSDTGGSSTDTQYF. CDR3 DNA sequence: TGTGCCACCAGTGACACAGGGGGCTCTAGCACAGATACGCAGTATTTT.

The chain carries TRBV6-5 and TRBJ1-2; the match to TRBD1 covers 8 bases. The germline V gene has CDR1 MNHEY and CDR2 SVGAGI. J lost 6 bases, V lost 7 bases, and 10 bases had no gene match. The CDR3 runs to 14 residues. For the CDR3, the DNA is TGTGCCAGCAATAACAGACAGGGGTTTGATGGCTACACCTTC. Protein: CASNNRQGFDGYTF.

The V and J genes are TRBV6-2 or TRBV6-3 and TRBJ2-5; 11 bases map to TRBD1. Germline V gene lookup returns CDR1 MNHEY and CDR2 SVGEGT. J was trimmed by 5 bases and V by 2 bases; bases with no gene match: 7. The length of the CDR3 is 16 residues. The CDR3 sequence: CASSYTRTGGRETQYF. The CDR3, as DNA: TGTGCCAGCAGTTACACTCGGACAGGGGGCCGGGAGACCCAGTACTTC.

The chain employs TRBV7-2 and TRBJ2-3, with D possibly being TRBD2 (5 bases). Per germline, CDR1 SGHTA and CDR2 FQGNSA. V shed 3 bases and J shed 0 bases, with 13 bases lying between them. The CDR3 loop spans 16 amino acids. Here the CDR3 reads CASSLGLATSTDTQYF. Written as DNA, the CDR3 is TGTGCCAGCAGCTTGGGCCTAGCCACGAGCACAGATACGCAGTATTTT.

The V gene is TRBV6-5, the J gene TRBJ1-1, with D perhaps matching TRBD1 (5 bases). Germline lookup yields CDR1 MNHEY and CDR2 SVGAGI. CDR3 length equals 14 residues. Trimming left V 0 bases short and J 1 base short, with 6 bases between. CDR3 sequence reads: CASSYSTENTEAFF. The CDR3 DNA reads as TGTGCCAGCAGTTACTCGACAGAGAACACTGAAGCTTTCTTT.

This clone was seen more than once but under ten times. The genes are TRBV5-1 and TRBJ1-3, with 7 positions matching TRBD1. V trimming: 4 bases; J trimming: 2 bases; junction bases outside the gene matches: 6. This CDR3 is 15 amino acids long. Looked up from germline, CDR1 is SGHRS and CDR2 is YFSETQ. CDR3 bases: TGCGCCAGCAGCATGTCAGGGACAGCTGGAAACACCATATATTTT. This codes for CASSMSGTAGNTIYF.